This T cell receptor (beta chain) is from a study of beta chain features in type 1 diabetes. Regarding the study as a whole: Among patients with Type 1 diabetes, TCRB CDR3s were moderately but significantly shorter in every one of the four CD4+ subsets. For type 1 diabetes patients, VDJ junctions showed fewer insertions and more deletions.

The CDR3 consists of 12 residues. The V end was cut by 1 base, the J end by 4 bases, with 6 bases between. The germline V gene has CDR1 SGHRS and CDR2 YFSETQ. This clone occurred a few times. Its cognate antigen is unknown. CD4+ naive, central memory, regulatory and stem cell-like memory cells were sorted via CD45RO/CCR7/CD25/CD127/CD95/CD27. The entirety of the isolated RNA underwent reverse transcription, so expressed TCRB transcripts were sequenced. Average reads per stem cell-like memory T cell sample were around 1 million. Profiling relied on immunoSEQ multiplex PCR, and the TCRdb table lists in-frame clones only, not all of them. The data show tens of thousands of clones, with about a third seen just once and about 0.42% held by the top ten.

This sequence originates from a woman younger than 30 in good health. The genes are TRBV5-1 and TRBJ2-7; D is unclear. The sequencing sample was made of stem cell memory CD4+ T cells from blood. CDR3 region: CASSLYGYEQYF. CDR3 coding DNA: TGCGCCAGCAGCTTGTACGGGTACGAGCAGTACTTC.